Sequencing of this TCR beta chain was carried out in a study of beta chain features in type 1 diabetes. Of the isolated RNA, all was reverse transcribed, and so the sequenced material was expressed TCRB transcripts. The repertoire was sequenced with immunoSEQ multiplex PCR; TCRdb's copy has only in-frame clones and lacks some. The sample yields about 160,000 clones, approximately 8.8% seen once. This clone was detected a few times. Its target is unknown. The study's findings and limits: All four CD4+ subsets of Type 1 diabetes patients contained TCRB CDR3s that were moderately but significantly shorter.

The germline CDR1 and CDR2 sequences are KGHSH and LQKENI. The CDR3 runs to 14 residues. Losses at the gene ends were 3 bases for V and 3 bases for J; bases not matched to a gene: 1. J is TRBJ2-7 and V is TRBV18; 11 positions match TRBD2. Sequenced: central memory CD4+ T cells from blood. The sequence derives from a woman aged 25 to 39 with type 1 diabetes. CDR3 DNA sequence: TGTGCCAGCTCACCGGGACTAGCGGACTACGAGCAGTACTTC. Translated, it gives CASSPGLADYEQYF.